The 5 T cell receptor beta chains in this list originate from one sample, sequenced in a study of naive and memory T cell subsets. The beta constant-region primer was an equimolar mix of two oligonucleotides covering TRBC1 and TRBC2. TCRdb called the UMI-ligation and nested PCR reads again in MiXCR, with one record for every CDR3 protein. The table shows around 160,000 distinct CDR3 sequences, with around 15% occurring only once. Sequencing used naive CD4+ T cells from blood. These receptors were obtained from a human donor in good health.

This clonotype was observed a few times. The V and J genes are TRBV6-1 and TRBJ2-7; D unclear. The CDR3 runs 12 residues. Germline CDR1 MNHNS, CDR2 SASEGT. The V and J ends lost 3 bases and 2 bases respectively, with 5 bases between them. The CDR3 DNA sequence: TGTGCCAGCAGTGATGTGACCTACGAGCAGTACTTC. It is translated as CASSDVTYEQYF.

The genes are TRBV20-1 and TRBJ2-4; 9 bases agree with TRBD2. Trimming cost V 3 bases and J 3 bases; bases outside gene matches: 6. There are 15 residues in the CDR3. CDR1 and CDR2 from the germline V gene are DFQATT and SNEGSKA (reference sequence). The CDR3 DNA follows: TGCAGTGCTAGGTCTAGCGGGATTGACAAAAACATTCAGTACTTC. Its translation: CSARSSGIDKNIQYF.

This clonotype has more than one count but fewer than ten. The chain carries TRBV12-3 or TRBV12-4 and TRBJ1-5; 9 bases line up with TRBD1. The CDR3 spans 14 residues. Losses at the gene ends were 3 bases for V and 4 bases for J; bases not matched to a gene: 1. Here the CDR3 reads CASSFGTGNQPQHF. The CDR3, as DNA: TGTGCCAGCAGTTTCGGGACAGGGAATCAGCCCCAGCATTTT.

The rearrangement joins TRBV7-2 to TRBJ1-4, with 7 nucleotides matching TRBD1. The CDR3 has 15 residues. J lost 5 bases, V lost 1 base, and 4 bases had no gene match. In germline, CDR1 is SGHTA, CDR2 FQGNSA. In nucleotides, the CDR3 is TGTGCCAGCAGCTTAGGGGACAGAAGAAATGAAAAACTGTTTTTT. Encoded protein: CASSLGDRRNEKLFF.

This chain links TRBV2 with TRBJ2-1; D is undetermined. The V gene lost 6 bases and the J gene lost 8 bases, with 11 bases spanning the gap. This CDR3 is built from 12 residues. Germline V gives CDR1 SNHLY, CDR2 FYNNEI. The CDR3 spells CASRTGGYEQFF. The CDR3 bases are TGTGCCAGCAGGACGGGTGGATATGAGCAGTTCTTC.